These 19 T cell receptor beta chains share one sample of origin, sequenced in a study of blood T cell repertoires in COVID-19. Profiled with immunoSEQ multiplex PCR; TCRdb holds only in-frame clones, not every one. This table holds fewer than 100,000 clones, 86% found once. Sequenced input: peripheral blood. These receptors all come from an elderly man in a cohort sampled during active COVID-19.

The chain uses TRBV2 and TRBJ2-3; a weak D match, TRBD2 (5 bases). The V gene's germline CDR1 is SNHLY and CDR2 FYNNEI. V lost 10 bases and J 2 bases, leaving 16 bases between the germline ends. The CDR3 loop spans 14 amino acids. The CDR3: CATKVLATTDTQYF. Here the CDR3 DNA reads TGTGCCACCAAGGTGCTAGCCACCACAGATACGCAGTATTTT. Combining the CDR3 with reference TRBV2 and TRBJ2-3 gives the whole variable domain EPEVTQTPSHQVTQMGQEVILRCVPISNHLYFYWYRQILGQKVEFLVSFYNNEISEKSEIFDDQFSVERPDGSNFTLKIRSTKLEDSAMYFCATKVLATTDTQYFGPGTRLTVL.

Worth noting for this clone: One junction end does not reproduce the germline sequence, and a read error may be involved. The chain uses TRBV2 and TRBJ1-4; D unclear. Germline V gives CDR1 SNHLY, CDR2 FYNNEI. The CDR3 runs to 15 residues. This CDR3 reads CASRATQSLIERLFF. As DNA, the CDR3 is TGTGCCAGCAGAGCAACCCAATCCCTCATTGAAAGACTGTTTTTT.

The V and J genes are TRBV7-9 and TRBJ2-1; D gene uncertain. This CDR3 contains 12 residues. Germline assignment: CDR1 SEHNR and CDR2 FQNEAQ (reference sequence). Trimming removed 4 bases at V and 3 bases at J, with 4 bases between. CDR3 protein: CASSSHYNEQFF. In DNA, the CDR3 is TGTGCCAGCAGCTCACACTACAATGAGCAGTTCTTC. Full variable domain (missing parts from reference TRBV7-9 and TRBJ2-1): DTGVSQNPRHKITKRGQNVTFRCDPISEHNRLYWYRQTLGQGPEFLTYFQNEAQLEKSRLLSDRFSAERPKGSFSTLEIQRTEQGDSAMYLCASSSHYNEQFFGPGTRLTVL.

The chain carries TRBV7-2 and TRBJ1-4; D ambiguous. This CDR3 is 13 amino acids long. Germline loops: CDR1 SGHTA, CDR2 FQGNSA. Trimming stripped 3 bases from V and 7 bases from J, with 9 bases between. As DNA, the CDR3 is TGTGCCAGCAGCTTTCGTGGTAGTGAAAAACTGTTTTTT. Protein sequence: CASSFRGSEKLFF.

V is TRBV18 and J is TRBJ1-1; 7 positions agree with TRBD1. This CDR3 contains 13 residues. The J segment lost 3 bases and the V segment lost 6 bases, leaving 4 bases of the junction unmatched. In germline, CDR1 is KGHSH, CDR2 LQKENI. The DNA for the CDR3 is TGTGCCAGCTCTTCAACAGGGGACACTGAAGCTTTCTTT. Amino acids: CASSSTGDTEAFF.

The genes are TRBV27 and TRBJ1-2, with D possibly TRBD1 on 6 matching bases. The CDR3 is made up of 14 amino acids. CDR1 MNHEY and CDR2 SMNVEV come from the germline V gene (reference sequence). The V gene lost 5 bases and the J gene lost 8 bases, with 18 bases spanning the gap. The CDR3 loop reads CASSPASTGRGYTF. The CDR3 region has the DNA TGTGCCAGCAGTCCCGCATCTACAGGGCGCGGCTACACCTTC.

The genes are TRBV18 and TRBJ2-1, with D possibly being TRBD1 (6 bases). This CDR3 is built from 12 residues. Trimming stripped 3 bases from V and 7 bases from J, with 7 bases between. Germline V CDR1 and CDR2: KGHSH, LQKENI. The DNA for the CDR3 is TGTGCCAGCTCACCGGACAGTAATGAGCAGTTCTTC. Amino acid sequence: CASSPDSNEQFF.

This clone was counted only a few times. The chain uses TRBV15 and TRBJ2-6; TRBD2 is a possible D gene (5 bases). The CDR3 is 17 residues long. V lost 0 bases and J 0 bases, leaving 9 bases between the germline ends. Germline lookup yields CDR1 LNHNV and CDR2 YYDKDF (reference sequence). The CDR3 reads CATSRDVGSSGANVLTF. The CDR3 nucleotides are TGTGCCACCAGCAGAGATGTTGGGAGCTCTGGGGCCAACGTCCTGACTTTC.

The rearrangement uses TRBV15 and TRBJ2-1; 9 nucleotides match TRBD1. Germline V lookup: CDR1 LNHNV, CDR2 YYDKDF (reference sequence). With V trimmed by 2 bases and J by 3 bases, 8 bases remained unmatched. The CDR3 extends over 17 amino acids. Here the CDR3 DNA reads TGTGCCACCAGCAGACCGACCGGGACAGGGATCTACAATGAGCAGTTCTTC. Amino acid sequence: CATSRPTGTGIYNEQFF.

The chain has TRBV5-4 and TRBJ1-4, with no clear D. The CDR3 loop spans 14 amino acids. Germline V gene sequence: CDR1 SGHNT, CDR2 YYREEE (reference sequence). Between the trimmed V and J ends, which lost 0 bases and 6 bases, there was a span of 9 bases. DNA for the CDR3: TGTGCCAGCAGCTTGGCCGGGGTTGATGAAAAACTGTTTTTT. This codes for CASSLAGVDEKLFF.

This rearrangement joins TRBV21-1 to TRBJ2-5; the D call TRBD1 from the table was never checked on the DNA. TRBV21-1 is deemed a pseudogene. The CDR3 consists of 12 residues. The CDR3 DNA reads as TGTGCCAGCGGGTCAGGGGGAGAGACCCAGTACTTC. Encoded protein: CASGSGGETQYF.

This chain connects TRBV11-2 to TRBJ1-5; 7 nucleotides line up with TRBD1. Germline lookup yields CDR1 SGHAT and CDR2 FQNNGV. J lost 7 bases, V lost 0 bases, and 3 bases had no gene match. CDR3 length: 14 residues. The CDR3 spells CASSLDPGGQPQHF. The CDR3 DNA is TGTGCCAGCAGCTTAGATCCAGGGGGACAGCCCCAGCATTTT.

The V call is TRBV24-1, the J call TRBJ1-5; D is ambiguous. V lost 5 bases to trimming and J lost 5 bases, with 9 bases between them. Germline V lookup: CDR1 KGHDR, CDR2 SFDVKD. The CDR3 is 13 amino acids. The CDR3 nucleotides read TGTGCCACCAGTGGCGCCGAACATCAGCCCCAGCATTTT. Translated: CATSGAEHQPQHF.

The chain carries TRBV5-5 and TRBJ1-5, with a tentative D call TRBD1 (6 bases). This CDR3 is 14 amino acids long. Per the germline V gene, CDR1 is SGHKS and CDR2 is YYEKEE (reference sequence). V gave up 4 bases and J gave up 6 bases, with 14 bases separating them. The DNA of the CDR3 is TGTGCCAGCAGCATGCAGGGGATCGGTCAGCCCCAGCATTTT. It translates to CASSMQGIGQPQHF.

As for this clone: Additional DNA sequences in this sample encode the identical CDR3. This CDR3 reads CASSLDPAGGSTEAFF. The CDR3 DNA sequence: TGCGCCAGCAGCTTGGATCCGGCAGGGGGGAGCACTGAAGCTTTCTTT. The rearrangement joins TRBV5-1 to TRBJ1-1; 7 bases align to TRBD1. The CDR3 totals 16 residues. V lost 0 bases, J lost 4 bases, and 9 bases stayed unmatched. Germline V CDR1 and CDR2: SGHRS, YFSETQ.

The chain couples TRBV5-6 to TRBJ1-2; a possible D gene is TRBD1 (6 bases). V lost 4 bases and J 5 bases, leaving 9 bases between the germline ends. CDR1 and CDR2 from the germline V gene are SGHDT and YYEEEE. The CDR3 contains 12 residues. Written as DNA, the CDR3 is TGTGCCAGCAGCAGTACAGGGTATGGCTACACCTTC. As protein: CASSSTGYGYTF. The full variable domain, completed using reference TRBV5-6 and TRBJ1-2, is DAGVTQSPTHLIKTRGQQVTLRCSPKSGHDTVSWYQQALGQGPQFIFQYYEEEERQRGNFPDRFSGHQFPNYSSELNVNALLLGDSALYLCASSSTGYGYTFGSGTRLTVV.

The rearrangement links TRBV27 to TRBJ1-3, with a possible D match to TRBD1 (6 bases). The CDR3 runs 15 residues. CDR1 is MNHEY and CDR2 is SMNVEV in the germline V gene (reference sequence). Trimming removed 4 bases from V and 8 bases from J, with 18 bases in between. The CDR3 sequence is CASSSRGGPGDTIYF. CDR3 coding DNA: TGTGCCAGCAGTTCACGAGGGGGACCTGGGGACACCATATATTTT.

The genes are TRBV5-4 and TRBJ2-7; the D gene is possibly TRBD1 (6 bases). The V and J ends lost 0 bases and 7 bases respectively, with 8 bases between them. The CDR3 has 12 amino acids. Germline CDR1 SGHNT, CDR2 YYREEE (reference sequence). The CDR3 region is CASSLEQGEQYV. Written as DNA, the CDR3 is TGTGCCAGCAGCTTGGAGCAGGGGGAGCAGTACGTC.

This clone was recorded once. The rearrangement joins TRBV29-1 to TRBJ1-1; 9 bases are shared with TRBD1. This CDR3 is 12 amino acids long. CDR1 is SQVTM, CDR2 ANQGSEA, per germline. Trimming at V came to 6 bases and at J to 4 bases, leaving 3 bases not matched to a gene. CDR3 in DNA: TGCAGCGTGGGGACAGGGCTCACTGAAGCTTTCTTT. It translates to CSVGTGLTEAFF.